What follows are 26 T cell receptor beta chains derived from one specimen sequenced in a study of blood T cell repertoires in COVID-19 (dated by TCRdb to the early 2020s). Receptors were amplified or captured by the immunoSEQ multiplex PCR assay. TCRdb obtained this table from immuneACCESS and retained in-frame rearrangements with V and J assigned. These tables miss some clones; where compared with another copy, unresolved V genes account for less than half of the shortfall, and the remainder is unexplained. The sample profile shows roughly 140,000 clones; 80% to 90% of them were found once. The ten top clones hold 7% to 10% of the sample. The sample comprised peripheral blood. The receptors were sampled from a human donor with acute or convalescent COVID-19. The donor label of this sample is uncertain.

The CDR3 DNA follows: TGTGCCAGCAGTGAAGCCGGGTTCACCGGGGAGCTGTTTTTT. Translated, it gives CASSEAGFTGELFF. This sequence joins TRBV6-1 and TRBJ2-2; D is ambiguous. The CDR3 extends over 14 amino acids. V gave up 0 bases and J gave up 4 bases, with 6 bases separating them. Germline-derived CDR1 and CDR2 are MNHNS and SASEGT.

The chain couples TRBV11-2 to TRBJ2-3, with a weak D call TRBD1 (6 bases). V dropped 1 base and J dropped 3 bases, with 14 bases sitting between them. The CDR3 has 16 amino acids. Germline V lookup: CDR1 SGHAT, CDR2 FQNNGV. As DNA, the CDR3 is TGTGCCAGCAGCTTAGTGTGGCAGGGGATGACAGATACGCAGTATTTT. It codes for CASSLVWQGMTDTQYF.

The rearrangement uses TRBV3-1 (or the pseudogene TRBV3-2) and TRBJ1-1; D unclear. CDR1 LGHDT and CDR2 YNNKEL come from the germline V gene (reference sequence). This CDR3 has 11 amino acids. V lost 5 bases to trimming and J lost 6 bases, with 7 bases between them. CDR3 DNA sequence: TGTGCCAGCAGCTCTTCTGCTGAAGCTTTCTTT. This encodes CASSSSAEAFF.

The chain is built from TRBV11-2 and TRBJ2-5, with a tentative D call TRBD2 (5 bases). Germline-derived CDR1 and CDR2 are SGHAT and FQNNGV. The V end was cut by 3 bases, the J end by 5 bases, with 7 bases between. The CDR3 contains 12 residues. The CDR3: CASSFSGETQYF. CDR3 nucleotide sequence: TGTGCCAGCAGCTTCTCGGGGGAGACCCAGTACTTC.

A few counts support this clone. V gene TRBV13 combines with J gene TRBJ2-3; D remains unclear. V was pared by 1 base and J by 7 bases, with 9 bases between. From germline, CDR1 is PRHDT and CDR2 FYEKMQ (reference sequence). CDR3 length: 13 amino acids. In DNA form, the CDR3 reads TGTGCCAGCAGCTTAGTTAGCAGCCATACGCAGTATTTT. Translation: CASSLVSSHTQYF.

V usage is TRBV19 and J usage is TRBJ1-5; D perhaps matches TRBD1 (5 bases). In germline, CDR1 is LNHDA, CDR2 SQIVND (reference sequence). Trimming cost V 2 bases and J 5 bases, with 7 bases left between them. This CDR3 spans 13 amino acids. In nucleotides, the CDR3 is TGTGCCAGTAGTATATGGGGGGATCAGCCCCAGCATTTT. As protein: CASSIWGDQPQHF.

The table lists this clone with a count of one. The sample contains more than one DNA sequence encoding this CDR3. As DNA, the CDR3 is TGTGCCAGCAGAGACAGGGGAGGGCAGCCCCAGCATTTT. Protein sequence: CASRDRGGQPQHF. The J gene is TRBJ1-5, the V gene TRBV2; TRBD1 matches at 8 bases. Germline assignment: CDR1 SNHLY and CDR2 FYNNEI. V gave up 6 bases and J gave up 7 bases; unmatched junction bases: 5. This CDR3 region has 13 residues. Complete variable domain (other parts from reference TRBV2 and TRBJ1-5): EPEVTQTPSHQVTQMGQEVILRCVPISNHLYFYWYRQILGQKVEFLVSFYNNEISEKSEIFDDQFSVERPDGSNFTLKIRSTKLEDSAMYFCASRDRGGQPQHFGDGTRLSIL.

The chain has TRBV7-6 and TRBJ2-2; D not certain. V gave up 1 base and J gave up 3 bases, with 6 bases separating them. Germline V CDR1 and CDR2: SGHVS, FNYEAQ. This CDR3 is built from 14 residues. The CDR3 nucleotides are TGTGCCAGCAGCTTAGAACCGGACACCGGGGAGCTGTTTTTT. Its translation is CASSLEPDTGELFF.

This clone was recorded a few times. The V call is TRBV5-6, the J call TRBJ2-5; TRBD2 agrees at 8 bases. Germline V gene lookup returns CDR1 SGHDT and CDR2 YYEEEE. V shed 5 bases and J 5 bases; nucleotides not matched to a gene: 20. CDR3 size: 18 residues. The CDR3 protein is CASSRLVSGGLVRETQYF. The CDR3, as DNA: TGTGCCAGCAGTCGTCTCGTGAGCGGGGGCCTCGTAAGGGAGACCCAGTACTTC.

The chain carries TRBV30 and TRBJ2-1; D possibly corresponds to TRBD1 (7 bases). V was trimmed by 3 bases and J by 9 bases, leaving 18 bases between them. Germline V gene lookup returns CDR1 GTSNPN and CDR2 SVGIG (reference sequence). The CDR3 runs 14 residues. This chain's CDR3 is CAWRGGAGGGEQFF. CDR3 DNA: TGTGCCTGGAGAGGAGGGGCAGGGGGTGGTGAGCAGTTCTTC.

The CDR3 DNA sequence: TGTGCCAGCAAGGCAGGAGGCTATGGCTACACCTTC. Encoded protein: CASKAGGYGYTF. The chain recombines TRBV12-3 or TRBV12-4 with TRBJ1-2; D is ambiguous. V dropped 7 bases and J dropped 4 bases, with 10 bases sitting between them. The CDR3 is 12 amino acids.

V and J are TRBV18 and TRBJ2-3; D uncertain. The CDR3 contains 15 residues. The germline gives CDR1 KGHSH, CDR2 LQKENI. V lost 0 bases and J lost 0, with 7 bases in between. CDR3 DNA sequence: TGTGCCAGCTCACCACCGGCCTTTAGCACAGATACGCAGTATTTT. Translating gives CASSPPAFSTDTQYF.

This chain uses TRBV19 with TRBJ2-3; 7 bases fit TRBD1. The ends lost 4 bases at V and 2 bases at J; junction bases unmatched: 6. The germline V gene has CDR1 LNHDA and CDR2 SQIVND (reference sequence). This CDR3 contains 15 residues. DNA for the CDR3: TGTGCCAGTAGTACATACAGGGGTAACACAGATACGCAGTATTTT. Its translation: CASSTYRGNTDTQYF.

The rearrangement uses TRBV7-3 and TRBJ2-2, with 8 bases that match TRBD2. Trimming at V came to 5 bases and at J to 0 bases, leaving 5 bases not matched to a gene. Germline values: CDR1 SGHTA, CDR2 FQGTGA. This CDR3 region has 16 residues. This CDR3 reads CASSPNGGANTGELFF. As DNA, the CDR3 is TGTGCCAGCAGCCCCAACGGGGGGGCGAACACCGGGGAGCTGTTTTTT.

The V and J genes are TRBV10-3 and TRBJ2-7, with D perhaps matching TRBD2 (6 bases). This CDR3 contains 13 residues. From germline, CDR1 is ENHRY and CDR2 SYGVKD. Between the trimmed V and J ends, which lost 4 bases and 5 bases, there was a span of 12 bases. This CDR3 is CAISVGTGNEQYF. For the CDR3, the DNA is TGTGCCATCAGTGTAGGGACTGGAAACGAGCAGTACTTC.

This clone was recorded only once. The CDR3 region is CASSQGQGAGYGYTF. DNA of the CDR3: TGCGCCAGCAGTCAGGGACAGGGGGCAGGCTATGGCTACACCTTC. This sequence joins TRBV5-1 and TRBJ1-2, with 12 nucleotides matching TRBD1. CDR3 length: 15 amino acids. Germline values: CDR1 SGHRS, CDR2 YFSETQ. The V gene end was trimmed by 5 bases and the J gene end by 4 bases; junction bases not matched to a gene: 6.

This clone has a single count. V gene TRBV4-1 combines with J gene TRBJ2-7, with D maybe TRBD2 (5 bases). The CDR3 has 15 amino acids. V was clipped by 0 bases and J by 2 bases, with 11 bases between them. Germline CDR1 and CDR2: MGHRA and YSYEKL. Here the CDR3 reads CASSQEGRGTYEQYV. CDR3 bases: TGCGCCAGCAGCCAAGAAGGGAGAGGGACCTACGAGCAGTACGTC.

V usage is TRBV19 and J usage is TRBJ2-1; 9 bases match TRBD1. V lost 2 bases and J lost 6; bases outside the gene matches: 8. The CDR3 extends over 16 amino acids. Germline CDR1 and CDR2: LNHDA and SQIVND (reference sequence). This CDR3 reads CASSISGTGSTNEQFF. In DNA, the CDR3 is TGTGCCAGTAGTATATCCGGGACAGGGTCAACCAATGAGCAGTTCTTC.

This chain links TRBV5-4 with TRBJ1-2, with D maybe TRBD1 (6 bases). Germline values: CDR1 SGHNT, CDR2 YYREEE (reference sequence). This CDR3 is built from 14 residues. V was cut by 1 base and J by 3 bases, with 10 bases left in between. CDR3 sequence (DNA): TGTGCCAGCAGCTTGTTAGCAGGGGACTATGGCTACACCTTC. It translates to CASSLLAGDYGYTF. The complete variable domain, with remaining parts taken from reference TRBV5-4 and TRBJ1-2, reads ETGVTQSPTHLIKTRGQQVTLRCSSQSGHNTVSWYQQALGQGPQFIFQYYREEENGRGNFPPRFSGLQFPNYSSELNVNALELDDSALYLCASSLLAGDYGYTFGSGTRLTVV.

The chain has TRBV18 and TRBJ2-7; possibly TRBD1 for D (6 bases). The CDR3 totals 14 residues. The V end was cut by 4 bases, the J end by 5 bases, with 15 bases between. The germline CDR1 and CDR2 sequences are KGHSH and LQKENI. The CDR3 reads CASSQSGTTDEQYV. CDR3 nucleotides: TGTGCCAGCTCACAAAGTGGGACAACTGACGAGCAGTACGTC.

The sample holds a few counts of this clone. The chain has TRBV7-2 and TRBJ2-7, with 8 positions matching TRBD2. The CDR3 has 13 amino acids. Per germline, CDR1 SGHTA and CDR2 FQGNSA. V dropped 3 bases and J dropped 2; count of bases not matched to a gene: 0. The CDR3 coding sequence is TGTGCCAGCAGCTTTAGCGGGACCTACGAGCAGTACTTC. It specifies CASSFSGTYEQYF.

The chain couples TRBV14 to TRBJ2-1; D might be TRBD1 (6 bases). Trimming removed 2 bases from V and 4 bases from J, with 12 bases in between. CDR3 size: 15 residues. Germline V lookup: CDR1 SGHDN, CDR2 FVKESK. This CDR3 reads CASSQFLQGYNEQFF. CDR3 in DNA: TGTGCCAGCAGCCAATTCCTACAGGGATACAATGAGCAGTTCTTC.

The V call is TRBV6-5, the J call TRBJ1-1, with 9 bases lining up with TRBD1. Trimming at V came to 8 bases and at J to 10 bases, leaving 8 bases not matched to a gene. The CDR3 contains 12 residues. Per germline, CDR1 MNHEY and CDR2 SVGAGI. The CDR3 protein is CASRDRENLAFF. The DNA of the CDR3 is TGTGCCAGCCGGGACAGGGAAAATTTAGCTTTCTTT.

The V gene is TRBV19, the J gene TRBJ1-1; D possibly corresponds to TRBD1 (5 bases). The CDR3 loop spans 13 amino acids. V lost 7 bases, J lost 5 bases, and 14 bases lay in between. Germline assignment: CDR1 LNHDA and CDR2 SQIVND (reference sequence). DNA for the CDR3: TGTGCCAGTACCAGCCCAGGGTTGACTGAAGCTTTCTTT. Translation: CASTSPGLTEAFF.

The chain employs TRBV15 and TRBJ2-3, with 11 bases identical to TRBD2. With V trimmed by 3 bases and J by 7 bases, 6 bases remained unmatched. The CDR3 contains 15 residues. Germline-derived CDR1 and CDR2 are LNHNV and YYDKDF (reference sequence). CDR3: CATSSLAGGQNTQYF. The CDR3 DNA reads TGTGCCACCAGCAGTTTAGCGGGGGGGCAAAATACGCAGTATTTT. The variable domain in full, with the rest retrieved from reference TRBV15 and TRBJ2-3, is DAMVIQNPRYQVTQFGKPVTLSCSQTLNHNVMYWYQQKSSQAPKLLFHYYDKDFNNEADTPDNFQSRRPNTSFCFLDIRSPGLGDTAMYLCATSSLAGGQNTQYFGPGTRLTVL.

The chain employs TRBV5-6 and TRBJ1-4; possible D gene TRBD1, 6 bases. Deletions cut 4 bases from V and 8 bases from J, with 15 bases between. CDR1 is SGHDT and CDR2 is YYEEEE in the germline V gene. CDR3 size: 14 residues. The CDR3 DNA reads as TGTGCCAGCAGCAGGACCGCAAGGGGGGAAAAACTGTTTTTT. It is translated as CASSRTARGEKLFF.